These 10 T cell receptor beta chains were all obtained from the same sample, sequenced in a study of cytomegalovirus exposure and HLA in healthy donors. The PCR contained 60 Vbeta and 13 Jbeta primers. The protocol was immunoSEQ multiplex PCR, while the TCRdb copy is restricted to in-frame clones and leaves out a portion. This sample has fewer than 250,000 clones; 60% to 80% occur once, and the top ten carry around 1.8%. The sample taken for sequencing was PBMCs. The receptors here all came from a man aged 18 to 35 in good health and CMV-seronegative.

This clone came up a few times. This rearrangement joins TRBV11-3 to TRBJ2-1; D remains unclear. Per germline, CDR1 SGHNT and CDR2 YENEEA. The CDR3 covers 15 residues. Trimming left V 5 bases short and J 1 base short, with 12 bases between. The CDR3 loop reads CASSNLQLSYNEQFF. The CDR3 nucleotides are TGTGCCAGCAGCAATCTGCAGTTGTCCTACAATGAGCAGTTCTTC.

The rearrangement joins TRBV6-5 to TRBJ1-1; D is unresolved. The V end was cut by 2 bases, the J end by 0 bases, with 13 bases between. CDR3 length equals 16 residues. From germline, CDR1 is MNHEY and CDR2 SVGAGI. In DNA form, the CDR3 reads TGTGCCAGCAGTTACCGCACGGACGGGATGAACACTGAAGCTTTCTTT. It specifies CASSYRTDGMNTEAFF.

V gene TRBV27 combines with J gene TRBJ1-2; 12 nucleotides agree with TRBD1. The length of the CDR3 is 13 residues. Germline V lookup: CDR1 MNHEY, CDR2 SMNVEV (reference sequence). The J segment lost 6 bases and the V segment lost 8 bases, leaving 4 bases of the junction unmatched. CDR3: CASRGQGANGYTF. The CDR3 DNA reads TGTGCCAGCCGGGGACAGGGGGCTAATGGCTACACCTTC.

The chain is built from TRBV19 and TRBJ2-1; the match to TRBD1 covers 10 bases. Germline V gene data show CDR1 as LNHDA and CDR2 as SQIVND (reference sequence). The trim removed 5 bases at V and 8 bases at J, leaving 6 bases unmatched. CDR3 length: 14 amino acids. CDR3 sequence (DNA): TGTGCCAGTAGTCCGGGGACAGGGGTCGATGAGCAGTTCTTC. Translating gives CASSPGTGVDEQFF.

DNA of the CDR3: TGTGCCAGCAGTTTTCCGGGGGGGCCGGAGACCCAGTACTTC. It specifies CASSFPGGPETQYF. The chain recombines TRBV28 with TRBJ2-5; 8 bases fit TRBD2. This CDR3 is 14 amino acids long. Germline V lookup: CDR1 MDHEN, CDR2 SYDVKM. The trim removed 3 bases at V and 5 bases at J, leaving 5 bases unmatched.

The rearrangement links TRBV4-3 to TRBJ1-2; TRBD1 is a possible D gene (5 bases). With 2 bases removed from V and 4 bases from J, the gap between germline ends came to 11 bases. Germline loops: CDR1 LGHNA, CDR2 YSLEER. This CDR3 is built from 14 residues. DNA for the CDR3: TGCGCCAGCAGCCAAAGGACATCGGGCTATGGCTACACCTTC. The encoded protein is CASSQRTSGYGYTF.

The chain couples TRBV7-9 to TRBJ1-3, with a tentative D call TRBD1 (5 bases). The CDR3 has 16 residues. V gave up 4 bases and J gave up 1 base, with 14 bases separating them. From germline, CDR1 is SEHNR and CDR2 FQNEAQ (reference sequence). The CDR3 bases are TGTGCCAGCAGCTACCGGGGGGACGTATCTGGAAACACCATATATTTT. This codes for CASSYRGDVSGNTIYF.

The gene calls are TRBV9 and TRBJ2-7; the match to TRBD1 covers 9 bases. CDR3 length equals 15 residues. The junction had 2 bases not matched to a gene; V was cut back by 0 bases and J by 1 base. Germline-derived CDR1 and CDR2 are SGDLS and YYNGEE. The CDR3 DNA reads TGTGCCAGCAGCGTAGGACAGGGGGTTTCCTACGAGCAGTACTTC. Translation: CASSVGQGVSYEQYF.

The chain has TRBV11-3 and TRBJ2-3, with 10 nucleotides matching TRBD2. Germline V lookup: CDR1 SGHNT, CDR2 YENEEA. This CDR3 region has 15 residues. J gave up 3 bases and V 7 bases, and 7 bases lay outside the gene matches. The CDR3 nucleotides read TGTGCCAGCACAGAAGCGGGGGGGCAGACAGATACGCAGTATTTT. Protein sequence: CASTEAGGQTDTQYF.

The V call is TRBV7-9, the J call TRBJ1-2; perhaps TRBD1 as D (5 bases). Germline CDR1 and CDR2: SEHNR and FQNEAQ (reference sequence). Trimming left V 5 bases short and J 6 bases short, with 13 bases between. The CDR3 sequence is 13 residues long. CDR3 nucleotide sequence: TGTGCCAGCAGCCATAGGACCAGGGATGGCTACACCTTC. This encodes CASSHRTRDGYTF.